This TCR beta chain was sequenced for a study of CD8 T cells in ankylosing spondylitis. Broader study findings: Reactive arthritis synovial fluid and blood previously showed some of these motif variants. Characteristic of ankylosing spondylitis blood, it appeared, was a TCR beta motif comprising several highly homologous variants. The clones that were linked to disease were reported to be significantly enriched in matched synovial fluid samples from ankylosing spondylitis patients.

CDR3 length: 17 amino acids. By its share, this clonotype is medium-sized. Its antigen is undetermined. Quantitative 5'-RACE with molecular barcodes was used to make the TCR beta libraries. Each CDR3 protein is one row after TCRdb ran MiXCR on the 5' RACE reads. The sample shows tens of thousands of distinct CDR3 sequences, 4% of them seen only once. The TCR originated in a female donor with ankylosing spondylitis or in good health (not recorded which). This chain links TRBV21-1 with TRBJ1-1; TRBD1, as called in the table, went unchecked against the DNA. TRBV21-1 is designated a pseudogene. The sample consisted of blood, either unsorted or a sorted T cell fraction (not recorded which). The CDR3 DNA follows: TGTGCCAGCAGCAAACCCGGACAGGTAAAGACCCACACTGAAGCTTTCTTT. This sequence encodes CASSKPGQVKTHTEAFF.